The 27 T cell receptor beta chains below were found in one sample sequenced in a study of T cells in localized non-small cell lung cancer. Libraries were prepared by immunoSEQ multiplex PCR; TCRdb keeps only in-frame clonotypes and omits some of them. This sample carries about 64,000 clones, 75% to 85% of them seen once, and the ten largest clones take around 4.7%. The specimen was PBMCs, collected before any cancer treatment. The receptor source for this set is a man aged 40 to 70 with stage II lung adenocarcinoma.

This clone was seen only a few times. The CDR3 region has the DNA TGTGCCAGTAGCCGCCTATCAAGGGAGCTGTTTTTT. Its protein product is CASSRLSRELFF. This chain links TRBV19 with TRBJ2-2; D is ambiguous. Germline CDR1 is LNHDA and CDR2 is SQIVND (reference sequence). CDR3 size: 12 residues. V lost 6 bases and J lost 9, with 11 bases in between.

This chain joins TRBV5-1 and TRBJ1-5; TRBD1 might be the D (5 bases). CDR3 size: 14 residues. Deletions cut 2 bases from V and 8 bases from J, with 14 bases between. Germline V gene sequence: CDR1 SGHRS, CDR2 YFSETQ. CDR3 loop: CASSLGQGNEPQHF. CDR3 sequence (DNA): TGCGCCAGCAGCTTAGGGCAGGGTAATGAGCCCCAGCATTTT.

The chain joins TRBV19 to TRBJ2-3; 7 bases agree with TRBD2. V was pared by 1 base and J by 6 bases, with 10 bases of the junction left unmatched. This CDR3 spans 16 amino acids. Germline V CDR1 and CDR2: LNHDA, SQIVND (reference sequence). CDR3 DNA: TGTGCCAGTAGTATAGTAGGCGGGAGAGCGTCGGATACGCAGTATTTT. Translated, it gives CASSIVGGRASDTQYF.

This chain uses TRBV5-8 with TRBJ1-5; no clear D gene. The CDR3 contains 13 residues. Germline CDR1 is SGHTS and CDR2 is YDEGEE. Trimming cost V 0 bases and J 4 bases, with 5 bases left between them. CDR3 protein: CASSLAVNQPQHF. The DNA of the CDR3 is TGTGCCAGCAGCTTGGCTGTGAATCAGCCCCAGCATTTT.

This chain joins TRBV19 and TRBJ2-1, with 7 bases that match TRBD2. The CDR3 length is 15 residues. V trimming: 7 bases; J trimming: 4 bases; junction bases outside the gene matches: 10. Germline V gene lookup returns CDR1 LNHDA and CDR2 SQIVND (reference sequence). CDR3 DNA: TGTGCCAGTACCCCCAGGGAGGGAGGGTACAATGAGCAGTTCTTC. This gives the protein CASTPREGGYNEQFF.

This clone has only a few counts. This sequence joins TRBV6-1 and TRBJ1-5; unclear D gene. The V end was cut by 11 bases, the J end by 3 bases, with 17 bases between. The CDR3 covers 14 residues. Germline CDR1 MNHNS, CDR2 SASEGT. CDR3 bases: TGTGCCTGCCATGGGAACAGACCCAATCAGCCCCAGCATTTT. Its protein product is CACHGNRPNQPQHF.

The chain links TRBV21-1 to TRBJ2-1. TRBV21-1 is recorded as a pseudogene. This CDR3 is built from 10 residues. CDR3: CASACNEQFF. CDR3 sequence (DNA): TGTGCCAGCGCCTGCAATGAGCAGTTCTTC.

The chain uses TRBV9 and TRBJ2-1; 11 bases are a match to TRBD2. This CDR3 contains 15 residues. Germline V gives CDR1 SGDLS, CDR2 YYNGEE. Germline trimming cut 4 bases from V and 7 bases from J; bases unmatched to any gene: 7. Here the CDR3 reads CASSPGVAGGNEQFF. Written as DNA, the CDR3 is TGTGCCAGCAGCCCCGGAGTAGCGGGAGGGAATGAGCAGTTCTTC.

V is TRBV16 and J is TRBJ1-2; 10 nucleotides align to TRBD1. Germline V lookup: CDR1 KGHSY, CDR2 FQNENV. V lost 1 base, J lost 6 bases, and 11 bases stayed unmatched. This CDR3 is 17 amino acids long. The CDR3 DNA sequence: TGTGCCAGCAGCCAATTCACTTCGGGACAGGGGAAAAATGGCTACACCTTC. It is translated as CASSQFTSGQGKNGYTF.

The gene calls are TRBV6-4 and TRBJ2-4; D could derive from TRBD1 or TRBD2 (6 bases each). CDR3 length: 16 residues. CDR1 is MRHNA, CDR2 SNTAGT, per germline. Trimming stripped 6 bases from V and 3 bases from J, with 18 bases between. For the CDR3, the DNA is TGTGCCAGCAGCGCGCGTTTCGGGGGCGGCAAAAACATTCAGTACTTC. This gives the protein CASSARFGGGKNIQYF.

CDR3 DNA sequence: TGTGCCAGTAGTAACGGAAGGATTGGCAATCAGCCCCAGCATTTT. This translates into CASSNGRIGNQPQHF. The chain links TRBV19 to TRBJ1-5, with no clear D. Trimming took off 4 bases at V and 2 bases at J, with 12 bases between the two ends. CDR3 length: 15 residues. Germline V CDR1 and CDR2: LNHDA, SQIVND (reference sequence).

The chain has TRBV19 and TRBJ1-4; possibly TRBD1 for D (5 bases). In germline, CDR1 is LNHDA, CDR2 SQIVND (reference sequence). Trimming removed 5 bases at V and 12 bases at J, with 22 bases between. This CDR3 is 15 amino acids long. CDR3 sequence reads: CASSGPGTLTRELFF. DNA for the CDR3: TGTGCCAGTAGTGGACCCGGGACCCTAACGCGGGAACTGTTTTTT.

Only a few counts were recorded for this clone. The J gene is TRBJ2-6, the V gene TRBV18, with 9 bases aligning to TRBD1. J lost 1 base, V lost 7 bases, and 11 bases had no gene match. The CDR3 is 18 amino acids. CDR1 and CDR2 from the germline V gene are KGHSH and LQKENI. CDR3 loop: CASLRQGVSPSGANVLTF. CDR3 nucleotide sequence: TGTGCCAGCTTACGACAGGGGGTTTCTCCATCTGGGGCCAACGTCCTGACTTTC.

The chain employs TRBV4-1 and TRBJ1-5; D gene unclear. The CDR3 spans 13 residues. Trimming removed 3 bases from V and 9 bases from J, with 12 bases in between. Germline V CDR1 and CDR2: MGHRA, YSYEKL. The CDR3 reads CASSQPQGWPQHF. CDR3 DNA: TGCGCCAGCAGCCAGCCCCAAGGGTGGCCCCAGCATTTT.

The chain combines TRBV6-6 with TRBJ2-5, with 8 bases aligning to TRBD2. With the DNA end fitting TRBJ2-7 better, the J assignment may be wrong. This CDR3 contains 14 residues. Germline CDR1 is MNHNY and CDR2 is SVGAGI (reference sequence). CDR3 region: CASSYAGGSYEQYF. For the CDR3, the DNA is TGTGCCAGCAGTTACGCGGGAGGATCCTACGAGCAGTACTTC.

The chain has TRBV6-5 and TRBJ1-4; TRBD1 matches 11 bases. The CDR3 extends over 16 amino acids. Germline CDR1 MNHEY, CDR2 SVGAGI. Trimming cost V 2 bases and J 6 bases; bases outside gene matches: 5. This chain's CDR3 is CASSYGGTGGDEKLFF. CDR3 DNA sequence: TGTGCCAGCAGTTACGGTGGGACAGGGGGGGATGAAAAACTGTTTTTT.

There are a few counts of this clone. The V call is TRBV9, the J call TRBJ2-7, with 9 positions matching TRBD1. CDR1 and CDR2 (germline): SGDLS, YYNGEE. The CDR3 is made up of 15 amino acids. J lost 3 bases, V lost 4 bases, and 8 bases had no gene match. The CDR3 region has the DNA TGTGCCAGCAGCCCCAAGGACAGGGGTGGCTACGAGCAGTACTTC. It yields the protein CASSPKDRGGYEQYF.

The J gene is TRBJ2-3, the V gene TRBV29-1; TRBD2 aligns across 9 bases. CDR1 SQVTM and CDR2 ANQGSEA come from the germline V gene. V dropped 3 bases and J dropped 4; count of bases not matched to a gene: 2. The CDR3 has 13 residues. CDR3 bases: TGCAGCGTTGATAGCGGGAGTTCAGATACGCAGTATTTT. It encodes CSVDSGSSDTQYF.

The chain carries TRBV11-2 and TRBJ2-1, with D possibly TRBD2 on 6 matching bases. Germline assignment: CDR1 SGHAT and CDR2 FQNNGV. The CDR3 sequence is 16 residues long. Trimming cost V 6 bases and J 4 bases, with 19 bases left between them. CDR3 sequence: CASRRPGLAPYNEQFF. CDR3 DNA sequence: TGTGCCAGCAGGCGACCGGGACTCGCACCTTACAATGAGCAGTTCTTC.

The rearrangement links TRBV19 to TRBJ2-3; 7 bases agree with TRBD1. This CDR3 comprises 13 residues. V lost 7 bases, J lost 7 bases, and 8 bases stayed unmatched. Germline V gene data show CDR1 as LNHDA and CDR2 as SQIVND (reference sequence). The CDR3 region has the DNA TGTGCCAGTACCAGACAGGGAAGTTATACGCAGTATTTT. It codes for CASTRQGSYTQYF. Drawing the rest from reference TRBV19 and TRBJ2-3, the complete variable domain is DGGITQSPKYLFRKEGQNVTLSCEQNLNHDAMYWYRQDPGQGLRLIYYSQIVNDFQKGDIAEGYSVSREKKESFPLTVTSAQKNPTAFYLCASTRQGSYTQYFGPGTRLTVL.

This chain uses TRBV9 with TRBJ2-4, with 7 bases that match TRBD2. Per germline, CDR1 SGDLS and CDR2 YYNGEE. CDR3 length: 15 residues. V lost 3 bases and J lost 9; bases outside the gene matches: 12. The CDR3 protein is CASSGDGSWGGIQYF. CDR3 coding DNA: TGTGCCAGCAGCGGCGACGGGAGCTGGGGGGGCATTCAGTACTTC.

The gene calls are TRBV4-1 and TRBJ1-5; D gene uncertain. Per germline, CDR1 MGHRA and CDR2 YSYEKL. V was cut by 4 bases and J by 6 bases, with 10 bases left in between. The CDR3 length is 13 residues. The CDR3 protein is CASSREGSQPQHF. In nucleotides, the CDR3 is TGCGCCAGCAGCCGCGAGGGTAGTCAGCCCCAGCATTTT.

The chain joins TRBV2 to TRBJ1-1, with D tentatively TRBD1 (6 bases). CDR1 is SNHLY and CDR2 is FYNNEI in the germline V gene. This CDR3 is built from 16 residues. Trimming left V 0 bases short and J 0 bases short, with 11 bases between. The CDR3 DNA reads TGTGCCAGCAGTGAAGCGGGGGCGCGCTTGAACACTGAAGCTTTCTTT. Translation: CASSEAGARLNTEAFF.

CDR3 residues: CSAGDSYEQFF. CDR3 in DNA: TGCAGCGCTGGGGACAGCTATGAGCAGTTCTTC. The chain combines TRBV29-1 with TRBJ2-1; 7 nucleotides align to TRBD1. This CDR3 contains 11 residues. Germline V lookup: CDR1 SQVTM, CDR2 ANQGSEA. V lost 7 bases to trimming and J lost 8 bases; unmatched junction nucleotides: 5.

The CDR3 nucleotides are TGCGCCAGCAGCCCGGACAGATCTGGAAACACCATATATTTT. Translated, it gives CASSPDRSGNTIYF. This chain links TRBV5-1 with TRBJ1-3, with D maybe TRBD1 (6 bases). CDR3 length equals 14 residues. Germline V lookup: CDR1 SGHRS, CDR2 YFSETQ. V gave up 4 bases and J gave up 1 base, with 9 bases separating them.

V and J are TRBV5-1 and TRBJ1-1, with 11 bases aligning to TRBD1. V lost 5 bases to trimming and J lost 2 bases; unmatched junction nucleotides: 5. The CDR3 sequence is 15 residues long. Germline V gene lookup returns CDR1 SGHRS and CDR2 YFSETQ. This chain's CDR3 is CASRPRTGGNTEAFF. Written as DNA, the CDR3 is TGCGCCAGCAGGCCTAGGACAGGGGGCAACACTGAAGCTTTCTTT.

Only a few counts were recorded for this clone. The chain carries TRBV5-6 and TRBJ2-1; 10 positions agree with TRBD2. CDR1 and CDR2 from the germline V gene are SGHDT and YYEEEE. V lost 2 bases, J lost 5 bases, and 7 bases stayed unmatched. This CDR3 has 16 residues. The CDR3 DNA reads as TGTGCCAGCAGCTTCCAAGGACTAGCGGCTGACAATGAGCAGTTCTTC. Protein product: CASSFQGLAADNEQFF.